This T cell receptor (beta chain) was recovered during a study of T cell repertoires in cytomegalovirus infection (dated by TCRdb to the late 2010s). The study in broad terms: Alongside well-studied HLA-B-restricted epitopes, the peptide stimulations were aimed at recently identified HLA-C-restricted CMV epitopes, whose presentation resists viral immunomodulation. Donor HLA type was relevant to the analysis, because carriage of CMV infection together with the matching HLA type was indicated by public TCR beta signatures.

The sample was run on an Illumina HiSeq 1500. TCRdb reran the public reads through fastp at Q25 and MiXCR, keeping productive beta chains. Entries are consolidated by CDR3 protein sequence, retaining the most common genes and DNA. The sample records some 920,000 distinct CDR3 sequences, under 40% of which are singletons. The ten biggest clones cover about an eighth of the sample. General conclusions and limits of the study: In both this cohort and an independent roughly 350-donor cohort, the cumulative frequency of public TCR beta family members distinguished carriers of CMV infection plus the relevant HLA type. The ex vivo response was dominated by HLA-C-restricted CMV-specific TCR beta clonotypes, which also provided the single most frequent clonotype in two of eight donors.

This clonotype was observed once. It lacks a known antigen. It has no much larger one-base neighbor in the sample; base qualities were not kept. One read gives only weak evidence. The germline V end is reduced by 5 bases and the J end by 8 bases; junction bases left unmatched: 7. CDR1 and CDR2, looked up from the germline V gene (reference sequence), are SEHNR and FQNEAQ. CDR3 length: 15 amino acids, cysteine to phenylalanine. CDR3 DNA only is kept here, 45 bases in frame from base 1. The treatment or condition label corresponds to: in vitro stimulation with specific CMV peptide epitopes to enrich CMV-specific T cells.

The chain was built from TRBV7-9 and TRBJ2-1; the central 12 bases match TRBD1. The material was cultured CD8+ T cells from PBMCs, obtained from culture after CMV antigen stimulation. The origin of this receptor is a human donor in good health (CMV status not recorded). Some clones in this sample may be carry-over from other donors' samples. The CDR3 here reads CASSVRDRGQDEQFF. The DNA sequence reads TGTGCCAGCAGCGTCCGGGACAGGGGGCAAGATGAGCAGTTCTTC.